This TCR beta chain was found in a study of T cell changes during pregnancy in multiple sclerosis (dated by TCRdb to the late 2010s). General notes on the study: The study examined how the T cell repertoire changed over the course of pregnancy in women with multiple sclerosis.

CDR1 and CDR2 (SGHTA, FQGTGA) derive from the germline V gene. Inclusive of the bounding cysteine and phenylalanine, the CDR3 is 17 residues long. Here the CDR3 DNA is all that survives: 51 bases in frame from base 1. V is pruned by 5 bases and J by 6 bases, leaving 15 bases of the junction without a gene match. On this clone: Its antigen target is currently unknown. No base quality values were provided; no much bigger clone lies one nucleotide off.

The method behind the library was the immunoSEQ multiplex PCR assay. TCRdb took this table from immuneACCESS and kept in-frame rearrangements with V and J called. Such tables lack part of the clones; where checked against another copy, unresolved V genes explain under half of the gap, and the rest is unexplained. The sample table contains approximately 84,000 clones; only one count was recorded for less than 95% of them. Of the sample, roughly 2.5% falls within the top ten clones. The rearranged chain carries TRBV7-3 and TRBJ1-2, and 10 junction bases match TRBD1. Source: peripheral blood, taken in the third trimester of pregnancy. The TCR comes from a female donor with multiple sclerosis, enrolled in a pregnancy study. At the DNA level, the sequence is TGTGCCAGCAGCGTGACAGGGGGCGCGGGTCTATCGGATGGCTACACCTTC. Its translation is CASSVTGGAGLSDGYTF.